The sequence of this TCR beta chain was determined in a study of response to subunit inactivated influenza vaccine. Using its own MiXCR run on the RT-PCR reads, TCRdb lists one record per CDR3 protein. The sample shows roughly 500,000 distinct CDR3 sequences, 20% to 25% of them seen only once. This clonotype was seen a few times. The CDR3 loop spans 16 amino acids. From germline, CDR1 is SEHNR and CDR2 FQNEAQ (reference sequence). Trimming stripped 0 bases from V and 1 base from J, with 12 bases between. The same specimen was also included in a second study, on T cells expressing NK-cell markers. This second report adds: TCR beta libraries carry UMIs added by 5'RACE template switching. Source material for TCR beta repertoires consisted of sorted CD3+CD56+NKG2C+, CD3+CD56+NKG2C- and CD3+CD56-NKG2C+ T cells. Seven HCMV-seropositive donors and one seronegative donor made up the eight sequenced donors. CD8+ T cells in 5 to 7 donors included dominant NKG2C+ clonotypes at about 1.0-7.0%. HCMV specificity of the expanded NKG2C+ T cell clones was not established.

Source: CD4+ T cells sorted from PBMCs, taken about 12 days after vaccination. The V gene is TRBV7-9, the J gene TRBJ2-5; tentatively, D is TRBD2 (6 bases). This clonotype was sampled from a middle-aged man who received an inactivated influenza vaccine. CDR3 DNA: TGTGCCAGCAGCTTAGCAGGTAGCGGAATCCAAGAGACCCAGTACTTC. Translated, it gives CASSLAGSGIQETQYF.